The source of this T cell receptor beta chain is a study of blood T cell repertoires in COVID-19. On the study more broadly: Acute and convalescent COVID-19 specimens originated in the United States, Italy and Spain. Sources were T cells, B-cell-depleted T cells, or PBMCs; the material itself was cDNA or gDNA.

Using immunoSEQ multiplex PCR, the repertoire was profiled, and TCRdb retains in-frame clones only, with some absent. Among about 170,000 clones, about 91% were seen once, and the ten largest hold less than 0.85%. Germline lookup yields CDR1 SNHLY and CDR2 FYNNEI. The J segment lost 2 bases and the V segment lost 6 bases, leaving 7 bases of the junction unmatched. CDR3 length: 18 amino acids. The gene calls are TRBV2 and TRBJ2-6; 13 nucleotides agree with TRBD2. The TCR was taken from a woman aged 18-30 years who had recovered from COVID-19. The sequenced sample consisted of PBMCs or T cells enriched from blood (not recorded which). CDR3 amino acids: CASSIGTSGIPGANVLTF. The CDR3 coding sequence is TGTGCCAGCAGCATCGGGACTAGCGGGATCCCTGGGGCCAACGTCCTGACTTTC.